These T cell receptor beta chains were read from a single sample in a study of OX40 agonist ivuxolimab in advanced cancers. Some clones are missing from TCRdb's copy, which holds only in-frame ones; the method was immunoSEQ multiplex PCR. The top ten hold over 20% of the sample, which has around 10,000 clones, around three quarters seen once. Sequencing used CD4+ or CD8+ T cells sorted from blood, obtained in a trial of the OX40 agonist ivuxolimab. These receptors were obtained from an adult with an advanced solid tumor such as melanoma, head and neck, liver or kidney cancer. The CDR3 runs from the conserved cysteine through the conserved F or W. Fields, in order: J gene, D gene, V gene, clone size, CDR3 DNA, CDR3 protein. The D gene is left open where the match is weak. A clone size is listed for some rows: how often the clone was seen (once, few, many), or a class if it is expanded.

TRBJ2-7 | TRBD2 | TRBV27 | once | TGTGCCAGCAGTACACTAGCGGGGGGTCTCTCCTACGAGCAGTACTTC | CASSTLAGGLSYEQYF
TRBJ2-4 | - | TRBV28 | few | TGTGCCAGCAGTCCACTTTCCCAGGGGAGGGCCAAAAACATTCAGTACTTC | CASSPLSQGRAKNIQYF
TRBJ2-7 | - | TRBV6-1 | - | TGTGCCAGCAGTGCTACACAGTCCTACGAGCAGTACTTC | CASSATQSYEQYF
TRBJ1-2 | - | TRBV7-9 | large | TGTGCCAGCAGCTCGGGACCGCGGGGCTACACCTTC | CASSSGPRGYTF
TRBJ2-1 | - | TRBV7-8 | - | TGTGCCAGCAGCTTATGGGGGAGCCATAGCTCCTACAATGAGCAGTTCTTC | CASSLWGSHSSYNEQFF
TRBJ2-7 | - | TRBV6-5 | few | TGTGCCAGCAGTTACGGAGGAGAAGGATACGAGCAGTACTTC | CASSYGGEGYEQYF
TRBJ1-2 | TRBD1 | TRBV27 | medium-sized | TGTGCCAGCAGTTTCGGACAGGGAATCTATGGCTACACCTTC | CASSFGQGIYGYTF
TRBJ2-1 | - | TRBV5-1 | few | TGCGCCAGCCTCCCTGGAGGGCAAGGGATTTACAATGAGCAGTTCTTC | CASLPGGQGIYNEQFF
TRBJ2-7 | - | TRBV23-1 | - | TGCGCCAGCAGTCAACCAACGGACAGCAGCTCCTACGAGCAGTACTTC | CASSQPTDSSSYEQYF
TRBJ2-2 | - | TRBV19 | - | TGTGCCAGTAGTCTCACCCGGACAGGGGAGCTGTTTTTT | CASSLTRTGELFF
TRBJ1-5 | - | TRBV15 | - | TGTGCCACCAGCAGAGAGGGCAGGAATAGCAATCAGCCCCAGCATTTT | CATSREGRNSNQPQHF
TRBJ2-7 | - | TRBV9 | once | TGTGCCAGCAGCCCTTCCTCCGCCGCCTCCTACGAGCAGTACTTC | CASSPSSAASYEQYF
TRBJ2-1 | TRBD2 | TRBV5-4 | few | TGTGCCAGCAGCTTCGGGCGGGAGAGGTACAATGAGCAGTTCTTC | CASSFGRERYNEQFF
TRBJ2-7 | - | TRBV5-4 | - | TGTGCCAGCAGCGAGGGACACTCCTACGAGCAGTACTTC | CASSEGHSYEQYF
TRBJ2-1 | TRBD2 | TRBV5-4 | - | TGTGCCAGCAGCTCAAAGACTAGCGGGAGGGGCAATGAGCAGTTCTTC | CASSSKTSGRGNEQFF
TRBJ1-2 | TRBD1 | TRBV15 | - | TGTGCCACCAGCAGACAATCCGGGACAGGGGCCTATGGCTACACCTTC | CATSRQSGTGAYGYTF
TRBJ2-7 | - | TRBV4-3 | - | TGCGCCAGCAGCGGAGGAGCAGGGGACTACGAGCAGTACTTC | CASSGGAGDYEQYF
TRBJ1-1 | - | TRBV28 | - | TGTGCCAGCAGTTTATCGGAAGGGGGCACTGAAGCTTTCTTT | CASSLSEGGTEAFF
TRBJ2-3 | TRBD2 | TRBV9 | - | TGTGCCAGCAGCGTTCCTACCGGGACTAGCGGGACCTCTAGCACAGATACGCAGTATTTT | CASSVPTGTSGTSSTDTQYF
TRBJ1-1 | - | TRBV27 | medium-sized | TGTGCCAGCAGTCCCGGAGCCACTGAAGCTTTCTTT | CASSPGATEAFF
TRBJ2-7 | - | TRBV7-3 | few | TGTGCCAGCAGCTTAGTTACTAACGAGCAGTACTTC | CASSLVTNEQYF
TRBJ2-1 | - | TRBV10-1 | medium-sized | TGCGCCAGCAGTGAGTCGAAGGCGAAGAGCTCCTACAATGAGCAGTTCTTC | CASSESKAKSSYNEQFF
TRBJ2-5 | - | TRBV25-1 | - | TGTGCCAGCAGTCCACGGGACGAACAAGAGACCCAGTACTTC | CASSPRDEQETQYF
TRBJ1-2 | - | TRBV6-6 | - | TGTGCCAGCAGTTCAATTGACGGACTTTGGTACTATGGCTACACCTTC | CASSSIDGLWYYGYTF
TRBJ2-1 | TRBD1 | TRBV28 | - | TGTGCCAGCAGTGTTACTAGGGCGAGGGGGCACAATGAGCAGTTCTTC | CASSVTRARGHNEQFF
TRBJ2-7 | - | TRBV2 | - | TGTGCCAGCAGTGAAGTAGATTACGAGCAGTACTTC | CASSEVDYEQYF
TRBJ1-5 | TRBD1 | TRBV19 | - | TGTGCCAGTAGTATCGACAGGGGGCTCAATCAGCCCCAGCATTTT | CASSIDRGLNQPQHF
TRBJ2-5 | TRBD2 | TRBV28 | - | TGTGCCAGCAGTCGGACTAGCGGGAGTCCGGAGACCCAGTACTTC | CASSRTSGSPETQYF
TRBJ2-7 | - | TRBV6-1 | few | TGTGCCAGCAGTGTGGTGGGGGGCTCCTACGAGCAGTACTTC | CASSVVGGSYEQYF
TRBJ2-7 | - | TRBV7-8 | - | TGTGCCAGCAGCTTAGTCGTGACTCACTTCTACGAGCAGTACTTC | CASSLVVTHFYEQYF
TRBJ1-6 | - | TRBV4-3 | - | TGCGCCAGCAGCCAATCCGGGACGGCTTGGGGACCCCTCCACTTT | CASSQSGTAWGPLHF
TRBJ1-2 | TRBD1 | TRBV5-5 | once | TGTGCCAGCAGCCTTGGGACAGCTACTATGGGCTACACCTTC | CASSLGTATMGYTF
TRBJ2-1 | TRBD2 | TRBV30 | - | TGTGCCTGGAGTTTGGCGCGGGAGGTTAACAATGAGCAGTTCTTC | CAWSLAREVNNEQFF
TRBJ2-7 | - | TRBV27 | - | TGTGCCAGCAGGTTCGGCTCCTACGAGCAGTACTTC | CASRFGSYEQYF
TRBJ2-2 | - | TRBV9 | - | TGTGCCAGCAGCGTAGGCGGGGAGCTGTTTTTT | CASSVGGELFF
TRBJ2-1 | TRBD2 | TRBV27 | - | TGTGCCAGCAGTTTATCCCGACTAGCGGGACACAATGAGCAGTTCTTC | CASSLSRLAGHNEQFF
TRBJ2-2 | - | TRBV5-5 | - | TGTGCCAGCAGCTTGGCAAGCTCTGCAATCAGCACCGGGGAGCTGTTTTTT | CASSLASSAISTGELFF
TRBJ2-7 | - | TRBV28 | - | TGTGCCAGCAGTGCCGGGGTTGCGGGGTACGAGCAGTACTTC | CASSAGVAGYEQYF
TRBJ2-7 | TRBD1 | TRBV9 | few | TGTGCCAGCAGCGTCGGGACAGGGGTCAACGAGCAGTACTTC | CASSVGTGVNEQYF
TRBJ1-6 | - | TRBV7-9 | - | TGTGCCAGCAGCTCAAGGACAAAGGGTTCACCCCTCCACTTT | CASSSRTKGSPLHF
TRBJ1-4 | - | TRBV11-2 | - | TGTGCCAGCAGTAGACAGTTCTTTAATGAAAAACTGTTTTTT | CASSRQFFNEKLFF